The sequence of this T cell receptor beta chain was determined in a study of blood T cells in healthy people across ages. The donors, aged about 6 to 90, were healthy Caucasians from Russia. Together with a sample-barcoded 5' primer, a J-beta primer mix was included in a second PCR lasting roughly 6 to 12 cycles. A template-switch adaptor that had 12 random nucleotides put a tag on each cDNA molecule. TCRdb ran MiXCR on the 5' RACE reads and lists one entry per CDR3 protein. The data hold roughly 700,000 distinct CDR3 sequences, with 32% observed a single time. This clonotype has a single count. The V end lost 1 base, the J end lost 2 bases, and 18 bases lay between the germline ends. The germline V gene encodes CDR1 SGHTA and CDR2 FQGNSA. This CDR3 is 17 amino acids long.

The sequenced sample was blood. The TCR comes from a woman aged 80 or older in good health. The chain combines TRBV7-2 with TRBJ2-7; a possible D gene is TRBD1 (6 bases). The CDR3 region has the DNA TGTGCCAGCAGCTTAGTGCCGGGACAAGGATCCGCCTACGAGCAGTACTTC. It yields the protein CASSLVPGQGSAYEQYF.